This T cell receptor (beta chain) comes out of a study of blood T cell repertoires in COVID-19. Study information: The United States, Italy and Spain were the sources of the acute and convalescent COVID-19 samples.

Here immunoSEQ multiplex PCR was the method, and the copy in TCRdb shows in-frame clones only, minus some. The table records approximately 63,000 clones, roughly nine tenths of them present only once. With 3 bases removed from V and 7 bases from J, the gap between germline ends came to 13 bases. Germline V gives CDR1 MNHNS, CDR2 SASEGT. The CDR3 totals 14 residues. This clone was counted only a few times. The sequence was obtained from a woman between 55 and 75 years old with COVID-19, enrolled during active disease. The gene calls are TRBV6-1 and TRBJ1-5; D possibly corresponds to TRBD1 (5 bases). The sequencing input was peripheral blood. The CDR3 nucleotides read TGTGCCAGCAGTGATCGACAGCGTGGACAGCCCCAGCATTTT. This translates into CASSDRQRGQPQHF.